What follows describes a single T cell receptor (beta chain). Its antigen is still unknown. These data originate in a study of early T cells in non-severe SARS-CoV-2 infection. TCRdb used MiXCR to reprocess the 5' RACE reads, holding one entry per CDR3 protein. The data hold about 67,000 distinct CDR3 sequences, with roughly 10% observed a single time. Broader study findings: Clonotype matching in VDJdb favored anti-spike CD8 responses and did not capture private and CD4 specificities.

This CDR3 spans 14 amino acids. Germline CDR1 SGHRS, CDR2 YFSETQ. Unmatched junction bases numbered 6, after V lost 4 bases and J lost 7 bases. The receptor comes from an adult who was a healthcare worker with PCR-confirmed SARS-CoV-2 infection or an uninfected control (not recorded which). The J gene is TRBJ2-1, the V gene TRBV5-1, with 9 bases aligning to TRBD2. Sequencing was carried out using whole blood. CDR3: CASSGAGGPNEQFF. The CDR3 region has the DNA TGCGCCAGCAGCGGGGCGGGAGGGCCGAATGAGCAGTTCTTC.